The TCR beta chain under discussion was sequenced for a study of T cells after yellow fever vaccination. Study details: Preparation of the low-cell-number fractions used SMART-Seq v4 Ultra Low Input.

Each CDR3 protein gets one entry after TCRdb re-called the 5' RACE reads with MiXCR. The data contain 620,000 or so distinct CDR3 sequences, approximately 13% of them seen just once; the ten biggest clones take up approximately 15%. This clonotype showed up many times. The antigen remains undetermined. Study outcomes and limitations: Post-booster repertoires contained most primary-vaccination clones again (approximately 95% CD4, about 90% CD8).

Trimming cost V 3 bases and J 4 bases, with 6 bases left between them. Germline CDR1 is SGHKS and CDR2 is YYEKEE (reference sequence). The CDR3 consists of 12 residues. The receptor's source is a man aged 25-45 years who received the YFV17D yellow fever vaccine. Specimen: PBMCs, collected on the day of the yellow fever booster vaccination. This rearrangement joins TRBV5-5 to TRBJ2-3, with D unclear. The chain's CDR3 is CASSSEADTQYF. The CDR3 DNA reads TGTGCCAGCAGCTCGGAAGCAGATACGCAGTATTTT.